The rows below give T cell receptor beta chains drawn from one sample of a study of spatial heterogeneity in lung cancer. TCRdb independently ran MiXCR on the 5' RACE reads; one entry per CDR3 protein. The sample has some 120,000 distinct CDR3 sequences, 10% to 15% seen once; the top ten hold roughly 15%. The material was PBMCs, obtained at follow-up. The receptor source for this set is a male donor with early-stage non-small cell lung cancer. CDR3s include the opening cysteine and the closing phenylalanine or tryptophan. D genes are given only for firm matches. A row's size may be missing; if present it is once, few, many or a size class.

j_gene: TRBJ2-1
abundance: .
v_gene: TRBV7-3
d_gene: TRBD2
CDR3nt: TGTGCCAGCAGCCCATCAGCTAGCGGGGGGGCCTATGAGCAGTTCTTC
CDR3aa: CASSPSASGGAYEQFF

j_gene: TRBJ2-1
abundance: .
v_gene: TRBV5-1
d_gene: .
CDR3nt: TGCGCCAGCAGCTTGCTCAGTGAGGGTTACAATGAGCAGTTCTTC
CDR3aa: CASSLLSEGYNEQFF

j_gene: TRBJ1-4
abundance: .
v_gene: TRBV20-1
d_gene: TRBD1
CDR3nt: TGCAGTGCGCCTGGACAGGGGGCCGCAAGGGTCGATGAAAAACTGTTTTTT
CDR3aa: CSAPGQGAARVDEKLFF

j_gene: TRBJ1-4
abundance: .
v_gene: TRBV28
d_gene: TRBD1
CDR3nt: TGTGCCAGCAGTCCGCTGGGACAGAAAAATGAAAAACTGTTTTTT
CDR3aa: CASSPLGQKNEKLFF

j_gene: TRBJ2-3
abundance: .
v_gene: TRBV29-1
d_gene: TRBD2
CDR3nt: TGCAGCGTGAAAGCGGGGACCCGCTCCCTCACAGATACGCAGTATTTT
CDR3aa: CSVKAGTRSLTDTQYF

j_gene: TRBJ2-6
abundance: few
v_gene: TRBV5-1
d_gene: .
CDR3nt: TGCGCCAGCAGCTTGGCTGCTGGGGCCAACGTCCTGACTTTC
CDR3aa: CASSLAAGANVLTF

j_gene: TRBJ1-6
abundance: few
v_gene: TRBV5-4
d_gene: .
CDR3nt: TGTGCCAGCAGCTTGGAGTGGTATAATTCACCCCTCCACTTT
CDR3aa: CASSLEWYNSPLHF

j_gene: TRBJ1-1
abundance: many
v_gene: TRBV29-1
d_gene: .
CDR3nt: TGCAGCGTGCAACAGGGAACTCATGAAGCTTTCTTT
CDR3aa: CSVQQGTHEAFF

j_gene: TRBJ1-2
abundance: many
v_gene: TRBV6-6
d_gene: .
CDR3nt: TGTGCCAGCAGTTCCCACCGGACGGACGGCTATGGCTACACCTTC
CDR3aa: CASSSHRTDGYGYTF

j_gene: TRBJ2-2
abundance: few
v_gene: TRBV7-8
d_gene: .
CDR3nt: TGTGCCAGCAGCTGGGACGGGAACACCGGGGAGCTGTTTTTT
CDR3aa: CASSWDGNTGELFF

j_gene: TRBJ2-5
abundance: .
v_gene: TRBV12-3/TRBV12-4
d_gene: .
CDR3nt: TGTGCCAGCAGTTTAGGCGTAAGGCCAGCGGAGACCCAGTACTTC
CDR3aa: CASSLGVRPAETQYF

j_gene: TRBJ1-3
abundance: many
v_gene: TRBV6-6
d_gene: .
CDR3nt: TGTGCCAGCAGCCTACGGGGAAACACCATATATTTT
CDR3aa: CASSLRGNTIYF

j_gene: TRBJ1-2
abundance: .
v_gene: TRBV5-1
d_gene: TRBD1
CDR3nt: TGCGCCAGCAGCTCCGGGACAGGTACCTATGGCTACACCTTC
CDR3aa: CASSSGTGTYGYTF

j_gene: TRBJ2-1
abundance: many
v_gene: TRBV20-1
d_gene: .
CDR3nt: TGCAGTGGAACCGGGAGCTCCTACAATGAGCAGTTCTTC
CDR3aa: CSGTGSSYNEQFF

j_gene: TRBJ1-2
abundance: few
v_gene: TRBV28
d_gene: TRBD1
CDR3nt: TGTGCCAGCAGGCCAACCATCGACAGGGGCGGCTATGGCTACACCTTC
CDR3aa: CASRPTIDRGGYGYTF

j_gene: TRBJ2-1
abundance: few
v_gene: TRBV7-6
d_gene: .
CDR3nt: TGTGCCAGCAGCTTAGCGCCACAGTCCAATGAGCAGTTCTTC
CDR3aa: CASSLAPQSNEQFF

j_gene: TRBJ1-1
abundance: few
v_gene: TRBV11-2
d_gene: .
CDR3nt: TGTGCCAGCACCCCGGGACGTACCACTGAAGCTTTCTTT
CDR3aa: CASTPGRTTEAFF

j_gene: TRBJ2-5
abundance: few
v_gene: TRBV27
d_gene: .
CDR3nt: TGTGCCAGCAGTTCGGCGGGGCGTAACGGGGAGACCCAGTACTTC
CDR3aa: CASSSAGRNGETQYF

j_gene: TRBJ1-1
abundance: many
v_gene: TRBV5-1
d_gene: .
CDR3nt: TGCGCCAGCAGCTTCCCAGACAGCGGCGAAGCTTTCTTT
CDR3aa: CASSFPDSGEAFF

j_gene: TRBJ2-3
abundance: few
v_gene: TRBV4-1
d_gene: .
CDR3nt: TGCGCCAGCAGCGCCCAGTTAGATACAGATACGCAGTATTTT
CDR3aa: CASSAQLDTDTQYF

j_gene: TRBJ1-5
abundance: many
v_gene: TRBV7-9
d_gene: .
CDR3nt: TGTGCCAGCAGCTTAGAACAGGGAGGCAATCAGCCCCAGCATTTT
CDR3aa: CASSLEQGGNQPQHF

j_gene: TRBJ2-3
abundance: .
v_gene: TRBV5-6
d_gene: TRBD1
CDR3nt: TGTGCCAGCAGCTCCGGGACAGGCCCAGATACGCAGTATTTT
CDR3aa: CASSSGTGPDTQYF

j_gene: TRBJ1-5
abundance: many
v_gene: TRBV18
d_gene: .
CDR3nt: TGTGCCAGCTCACTTACTCTGATAGATCAGCCCCAGCATTTT
CDR3aa: CASSLTLIDQPQHF

j_gene: TRBJ2-5
abundance: few
v_gene: TRBV7-2
d_gene: .
CDR3nt: TGTGCCATCGCCCGGGGGAGGCAAGAGACCCAGTACTTC
CDR3aa: CAIARGRQETQYF

j_gene: TRBJ2-3
abundance: .
v_gene: TRBV10-2
d_gene: TRBD2
CDR3nt: TGCGCCAGCAGCTATAGCGGGGGGCTGACAGATACGCAGTATTTT
CDR3aa: CASSYSGGLTDTQYF

j_gene: TRBJ1-3
abundance: few
v_gene: TRBV24-1
d_gene: .
CDR3nt: TGTGCCACCAGTGATTTGGACACCAACTCTGGAAACACCATATATTTT
CDR3aa: CATSDLDTNSGNTIYF

j_gene: TRBJ2-2
abundance: few
v_gene: TRBV10-3
d_gene: .
CDR3nt: TGTGCCATCAGCGGCACTACCGGGGGCAACACCGGGGAGCTGTTTTTT
CDR3aa: CAISGTTGGNTGELFF

j_gene: TRBJ1-5
abundance: few
v_gene: TRBV28
d_gene: .
CDR3nt: TGTGCCAGCAGTTTAAGGACCAGGCGGGGCAATCAGCCCCAGCATTTT
CDR3aa: CASSLRTRRGNQPQHF

j_gene: TRBJ2-2
abundance: .
v_gene: TRBV9
d_gene: TRBD1
CDR3nt: TGTGCCAGCAGCGTAAAGGGGGCGGGCACCGGGGAGCTGTTTTTT
CDR3aa: CASSVKGAGTGELFF

j_gene: TRBJ1-2
abundance: few
v_gene: TRBV12-3/TRBV12-4
d_gene: TRBD1
CDR3nt: TGTGCCAGCCGCAGGCAGGGGGAAGGCTACACCTTC
CDR3aa: CASRRQGEGYTF

j_gene: TRBJ2-7
abundance: .
v_gene: TRBV19
d_gene: TRBD2
CDR3nt: TGTGCCAGTAGTAAGGCTAGCGGGGGAACCTACGAGCAGTACTTC
CDR3aa: CASSKASGGTYEQYF

j_gene: TRBJ1-5
abundance: .
v_gene: TRBV28
d_gene: .
CDR3nt: TGTGCCAGCAGAAAAGAGGGGCCCCAGCATTTT
CDR3aa: CASRKEGPQHF

j_gene: TRBJ1-1
abundance: many
v_gene: TRBV24-1
d_gene: .
CDR3nt: TGTGCCACCATTTACGCCGGTGAAGCTTTCTTT
CDR3aa: CATIYAGEAFF

j_gene: TRBJ1-3
abundance: few
v_gene: TRBV3-1
d_gene: .
CDR3nt: TGTGCCAGCAGCCAACGCTCTGGAAACACCATATATTTT
CDR3aa: CASSQRSGNTIYF

j_gene: TRBJ1-2
abundance: .
v_gene: TRBV5-1
d_gene: .
CDR3nt: TGCGCCAGCAGCTTGGATTCAGCTAACTATGGCTACACCTTC
CDR3aa: CASSLDSANYGYTF

j_gene: TRBJ1-1
abundance: few
v_gene: TRBV29-1
d_gene: TRBD1
CDR3nt: TGCAGCGCTGGACAGGGGAGGACTGAAGCTTTCTTT
CDR3aa: CSAGQGRTEAFF

j_gene: TRBJ1-2
abundance: few
v_gene: TRBV7-3
d_gene: .
CDR3nt: TGTGCCAGCAGCCCAACCCCAGGGAGTAACTATGGCTACACCTTC
CDR3aa: CASSPTPGSNYGYTF

j_gene: TRBJ1-6
abundance: few
v_gene: TRBV6-2/TRBV6-3
d_gene: TRBD1
CDR3nt: TGTGCCAGCAGTTCCCCCACTAGAAGACAGGGGAGCTCCTATAATTCACCCCTCCACTTT
CDR3aa: CASSSPTRRQGSSYNSPLHF

j_gene: TRBJ1-6
abundance: many
v_gene: TRBV7-2
d_gene: .
CDR3nt: TGTGCCAGCAGCTTACCCGGGACCCGGGCTGGCTCACCCCTCCACTTT
CDR3aa: CASSLPGTRAGSPLHF

j_gene: TRBJ2-7
abundance: .
v_gene: TRBV28
d_gene: .
CDR3nt: TGTGCCAGCAGCTACCTACTGGGGCAGGGGTCGATCGAGCAGTACTTC
CDR3aa: CASSYLLGQGSIEQYF

j_gene: TRBJ2-1
abundance: many
v_gene: TRBV7-9
d_gene: TRBD2
CDR3nt: TGTGCCAGCAGCTTAGATGTAGCGGGGGACCCTGGGGATGAGCAGTTCTTC
CDR3aa: CASSLDVAGDPGDEQFF